A single sample is the source of the 25 T cell receptor beta chains below, sequenced in a study of OX40 agonist ivuxolimab in advanced cancers. Using immunoSEQ multiplex PCR, the repertoire was profiled, and TCRdb retains in-frame clones only, with some absent. The table includes roughly 80,000 clones, roughly 83% detected once. Sequencing was performed on CD4+ or CD8+ T cells sorted from blood, taken in a trial of the OX40 agonist ivuxolimab. These receptor sequences come from an adult with an advanced solid tumor such as melanoma, head and neck, liver or kidney cancer.

V usage is TRBV5-8 and J usage is TRBJ2-1; TRBD1 matches 9 bases. The CDR3 is made up of 16 amino acids. Germline V gives CDR1 SGHTS, CDR2 YDEGEE. Trimming removed 0 bases from V and 6 bases from J; junction bases left unmatched: 7. CDR3 bases: TGTGCCAGCAGCTTGGGGGGGACAGGGAGTATCAATGAGCAGTTCTTC. It translates to CASSLGGTGSINEQFF.

This clone was detected only once. The J gene is TRBJ2-7, the V gene TRBV7-6; D is possibly TRBD2 (8 bases). V dropped 2 bases and J dropped 3 bases, with 17 bases sitting between them. Germline CDR1 is SGHVS and CDR2 is FNYEAQ. The CDR3 covers 16 residues. This CDR3 is CASSLTGGTAFYEQYF. CDR3 bases: TGTGCCAGCAGCTTAACGGGGGGGACAGCGTTCTACGAGCAGTACTTC. Full variable domain (remainder filled in from reference TRBV7-6 and TRBJ2-7): GAGVSQSPRYKVTKRGQDVALRCDPISGHVSLYWYRQALGQGPEFLTYFNYEAQQDKSGLPNDRFSAERPEGSISTLTIQRTEQRDSAMYRCASSLTGGTAFYEQYFGPGTRLTVT.

This clone has only one observation. The chain recombines TRBV2 with TRBJ1-5; D not resolved. Germline V gives CDR1 SNHLY, CDR2 FYNNEI. The CDR3 sequence is 13 residues long. Trimming cost V 1 base and J 7 bases, with 8 bases left between them. The CDR3 nucleotides read TGTGCCAGCAGTGAAGATTCAGGCCAGCCCCAGCATTTT. It encodes CASSEDSGQPQHF.

This chain connects TRBV30 to TRBJ1-4, with unresolved D. Trimming left V 1 base short and J 4 bases short, with 7 bases between. Per the germline V gene, CDR1 is GTSNPN and CDR2 is SVGIG (reference sequence). This CDR3 is 13 amino acids long. This CDR3 is CAWSESHNEKLFF. The CDR3 region has the DNA TGTGCCTGGAGTGAGAGCCATAATGAAAAACTGTTTTTT.

The chain uses TRBV4-1 and TRBJ1-3; D not resolved. The germline CDR1 and CDR2 sequences are MGHRA and YSYEKL. V shed 3 bases and J shed 0 bases, with 6 bases lying between them. The length of the CDR3 is 14 residues. Here the CDR3 DNA reads TGCGCCAGCAGCCAGTCGGTCTCTGGAAACACCATATATTTT. It encodes CASSQSVSGNTIYF.

The chain carries TRBV6-1 and TRBJ2-1; D is perhaps TRBD1 or TRBD2 (5 bases each). CDR3 length equals 17 residues. Trimming pared 3 bases from V and 7 bases from J, leaving 22 bases between. Germline V gene data show CDR1 as MNHNS and CDR2 as SASEGT. The CDR3 sequence is CASSDTMNRGRENEQFF. In DNA form, the CDR3 reads TGTGCCAGCAGTGACACGATGAACCGGGGCCGTGAAAATGAGCAGTTCTTC.

This chain uses TRBV5-4 with TRBJ2-3; D is perhaps TRBD1 or TRBD2 (5 bases each). Trimming left V 6 bases short and J 5 bases short, with 13 bases between. CDR3 length: 13 residues. The germline CDR1 and CDR2 sequences are SGHNT and YYREEE (reference sequence). CDR3 sequence: CASKIGALDTQYF. The CDR3 DNA is TGTGCCAGCAAAATCGGGGCGCTAGATACGCAGTATTTT.

The chain has TRBV28 and TRBJ1-1; TRBD1 might be the D (5 bases). This CDR3 region has 11 residues. V lost 4 bases and J lost 10, with 10 bases in between. In germline, CDR1 is MDHEN, CDR2 SYDVKM. In nucleotides, the CDR3 is TGTGCCAGCAGTTCAGGGACGATAGCTTTCTTT. This translates into CASSSGTIAFF.

The genes are TRBV7-2 and TRBJ2-2; D perhaps matches TRBD2 (6 bases). The V gene's germline CDR1 is SGHTA and CDR2 FQGNSA. The V gene lost 5 bases and the J gene lost 5 bases, with 15 bases spanning the gap. The CDR3 spans 15 residues. The CDR3 DNA sequence: TGTGCCAGCAGCACATCCTCCGGAGGGACCGGGGAGCTGTTTTTT. Translated: CASSTSSGGTGELFF.

The CDR3 sequence is CSVGAASSYEQYF. Written as DNA, the CDR3 is TGCAGCGTTGGTGCGGCGAGCTCCTACGAGCAGTACTTC. This chain joins TRBV29-1 and TRBJ2-7; no firm D call. This CDR3 is 13 amino acids long. Trimming left V 4 bases short and J 0 bases short, with 10 bases between. Germline V gives CDR1 SQVTM, CDR2 ANQGSEA.

The chain has TRBV7-9 and TRBJ1-1; D unresolved. The CDR3 consists of 13 residues. Germline V gene data show CDR1 as SEHNR and CDR2 as FQNEAQ (reference sequence). V was shortened by 3 bases and J by 1 base, with 6 bases between the two germline ends. The CDR3 loop is CASSFQRNTEAFF. CDR3 bases: TGTGCCAGCAGCTTCCAGAGGAACACTGAAGCTTTCTTT.

This clone turned up a few times. The rearrangement links TRBV9 to TRBJ1-2, with TRBD1 matching 7 bases. V shed 4 bases, J shed 8 bases, and the junction held 8 bases outside the gene matches. CDR3 length equals 13 residues. Germline CDR1 SGDLS, CDR2 YYNGEE. This CDR3 is CASSLTGSRGYTF. CDR3 nucleotide sequence: TGTGCCAGCAGCCTGACAGGGTCTCGGGGCTACACCTTC.

In this sample, this clone turned up once. V is TRBV19 and J is TRBJ2-5; the match to TRBD2 covers 11 bases. Unmatched junction bases numbered 4, after V lost 2 bases and J lost 5 bases. The CDR3 consists of 15 residues. The germline V gene has CDR1 LNHDA and CDR2 SQIVND (reference sequence). The CDR3: CASSIRSGGAETQYF. CDR3 DNA: TGTGCCAGTAGTATACGTAGCGGGGGGGCCGAGACCCAGTACTTC.

The chain carries TRBV29-1 and TRBJ2-3; 9 positions agree with TRBD2. This CDR3 is 17 amino acids long. V was clipped by 0 bases and J by 6 bases; unmatched bases: 13. Looked up from germline, CDR1 is SQVTM and CDR2 is ANQGSEA. The CDR3 DNA reads as TGCAGCGTTGAAGATCAGGCTAGCGGGATCCCACGGGATACGCAGTATTTT. The encoded protein is CSVEDQASGIPRDTQYF.

The rearrangement links TRBV2 to TRBJ2-3; possibly TRBD1 for D (6 bases). Per the germline V gene, CDR1 is SNHLY and CDR2 is FYNNEI. V lost 4 bases, J lost 5 bases, and 10 bases lay in between. This CDR3 has 13 amino acids. In nucleotides, the CDR3 is TGTGCCAGCAGTGGGGACAAGGGAGATACGCAGTATTTT. Protein product: CASSGDKGDTQYF.

The table lists this clone with a few counts. The chain recombines TRBV7-9 with TRBJ1-2, with 7 bases matching TRBD1. J gave up 4 bases and V 6 bases, and 8 bases lay outside the gene matches. The CDR3 loop spans 14 amino acids. Germline CDR1 is SEHNR and CDR2 is FQNEAQ (reference sequence). The CDR3 coding sequence is TGTGCCAGCAGTCCTCCGGGACAGCGCTATGGCTACACCTTC. Translating it yields CASSPPGQRYGYTF.

The rearrangement links TRBV9 to TRBJ1-4; tentatively, D is TRBD1 (5 bases). Trimming took off 0 bases at V and 6 bases at J, with 12 bases between the two ends. The CDR3 has 15 amino acids. The germline CDR1 and CDR2 sequences are SGDLS and YYNGEE. This chain's CDR3 is CASSVDLGVDEKLFF. DNA for the CDR3: TGTGCCAGCAGCGTAGATCTAGGGGTGGATGAAAAACTGTTTTTT.

The J gene is TRBJ1-1, the V gene TRBV6-1; D gene ambiguous. V dropped 4 bases and J dropped 3 bases, with 15 bases sitting between them. Germline V CDR1 and CDR2: MNHNS, SASEGT. This CDR3 contains 15 residues. CDR3 loop: CASSVDLLLYTEAFF. DNA for the CDR3: TGTGCCAGCAGTGTTGACCTTCTCTTATACACTGAAGCTTTCTTT.

V usage is TRBV5-1 and J usage is TRBJ2-5; TRBD1 is a possible D gene (5 bases). The CDR3 sequence is 14 residues long. V shed 4 bases and J shed 7 bases, with 17 bases lying between them. Per germline, CDR1 SGHRS and CDR2 YFSETQ. The CDR3 nucleotides read TGCGCCAGCAGCGCCGAAGTCGGAAGGGGGACCCAGTACTTC. As protein: CASSAEVGRGTQYF.

The chain has TRBV5-4 and TRBJ2-3; D perhaps matches TRBD1 (6 bases). With 1 base removed from V and 8 bases from J, the gap between germline ends came to 14 bases. The CDR3 has 14 amino acids. Germline CDR1 reads SGHNT; CDR2 reads YYREEE (reference sequence). In nucleotides, the CDR3 is TGTGCCAGCAGCTTGCAGGGGACAAAAGCTACGCAGTATTTT. Translated, it gives CASSLQGTKATQYF.

V usage is TRBV2 and J usage is TRBJ2-2; either TRBD1 or TRBD2 may supply D (5 bases each). The germline CDR1 and CDR2 sequences are SNHLY and FYNNEI. CDR3 length: 14 residues. Trimming removed 7 bases from V and 3 bases from J, with 12 bases in between. CDR3 sequence: CASTEGLDTGELFF. The CDR3 DNA reads as TGTGCCAGCACCGAGGGGTTGGACACCGGGGAGCTGTTTTTT. Supplemented by reference TRBV2 and TRBJ2-2, the full variable domain reads EPEVTQTPSHQVTQMGQEVILRCVPISNHLYFYWYRQILGQKVEFLVSFYNNEISEKSEIFDDQFSVERPDGSNFTLKIRSTKLEDSAMYFCASTEGLDTGELFFGEGSRLTVL.

The chain employs TRBV7-2 and TRBJ2-5; D unclear. The CDR3 spans 13 residues. Trimming removed 1 base from V and 1 base from J, with 4 bases in between. Germline loops: CDR1 SGHTA, CDR2 FQGNSA. The CDR3 region has the DNA TGTGCCAGCAGCTTAGTCTCCCAAGAGACCCAGTACTTC. Translation gives CASSLVSQETQYF.

This chain uses TRBV15 with TRBJ1-1; D unclear. V lost 2 bases and J lost 7, with 8 bases in between. This CDR3 spans 12 amino acids. Germline CDR1 LNHNV, CDR2 YYDKDF (reference sequence). This CDR3 reads CATSRPRGEAFF. For the CDR3, the DNA is TGTGCCACCAGCAGACCCCGGGGTGAAGCTTTCTTT. Based on the CDR3 plus reference TRBV15 and TRBJ1-1, the full variable domain is DAMVIQNPRYQVTQFGKPVTLSCSQTLNHNVMYWYQQKSSQAPKLLFHYYDKDFNNEADTPDNFQSRRPNTSFCFLDIRSPGLGDTAMYLCATSRPRGEAFFGQGTRLTVV.

This clone showed up just once. Here the CDR3 DNA reads TGTGCCTGGAGTGTATGGTCGGCAGGGAATGAAAAACTGTTTTTT. Amino acid sequence: CAWSVWSAGNEKLFF. The chain couples TRBV30 to TRBJ1-4; TRBD1 is a possible D gene (5 bases). V lost 0 bases to trimming and J lost 5 bases, with 13 bases between them. Germline V gene sequence: CDR1 GTSNPN, CDR2 SVGIG (reference sequence). The CDR3 loop spans 15 amino acids. Full variable domain (missing parts from reference TRBV30 and TRBJ1-4): SQTIHQWPATLVQPVGSPLSLECTVEGTSNPNLYWYRQAAGRGLQLLFYSVGIGQISSEVPQNLSASRPQDRQFILSSKKLLLSDSGFYLCAWSVWSAGNEKLFFGSGTQLSVL.

The chain links TRBV6-5 to TRBJ2-7; tentatively, D is TRBD1 (5 bases). The CDR3 is 15 residues long. The germline V gene has CDR1 MNHEY and CDR2 SVGAGI. The germline V and J ends were trimmed by 2 bases and 4 bases, with 15 bases remaining between them. Here the CDR3 reads CASSYGAGSSYEQYF. The DNA of the CDR3 is TGTGCCAGCAGTTACGGGGCAGGATCCTCTTACGAGCAGTACTTC.